This T cell receptor (beta chain) was sequenced for a study of T cell responses to AZD1222 COVID-19 vaccine. Findings and limits, study-wide: Researchers report vaccine-associated CD4 TCRs spanning spike, with dominance at 160-218 and 743-854. The study found Spike-specific TCR breadth and depth rose after two AZD1222 doses.

Pooled in the analysis were second doses at about 4 or about 12 weeks. Notes on this clone: Its antigen is not known.

TCRdb keeps only in-frame clones here, not all; method: immunoSEQ multiplex PCR. Here the sample spans tens of thousands of clones, about 92% being singletons. The starting material was peripheral blood, obtained 28 days after the second AZD1222 dose. The clonotype was recovered from an adult who received the AZD1222 COVID-19 vaccine.

The CDR3 region has the DNA TGCGCCAGCAGTGGTACTACCCTAAGCACAGATACGCAGTATTTT. This encodes CASSGTTLSTDTQYF. V usage is TRBV10-2 and J usage is TRBJ2-3; D unresolved. The CDR3 is 15 amino acids. The V end lost 4 bases, the J end lost 0 bases, and 11 bases lay between the germline ends. Per the germline V gene, CDR1 is WSHSY and CDR2 is SAAADI.